The present TCR beta chain was sequenced within a study of shared clonotypes between healthy human individuals. Naivety among CD8 cells was defined by CD45RO negativity and positive CCR7 selection, thereby excluding terminally differentiated effector memory CD45RA+ cells. The repertoire was sequenced with immunoSEQ multiplex PCR; TCRdb's copy has only in-frame clones and lacks some. The profile shows hundreds of thousands of clones, approximately 96% of them singletons. Germline values: CDR1 SEHNR, CDR2 FQNEAQ (reference sequence). The CDR3 runs to 16 residues. Trimming took 4 bases from V and 6 from J; bases not matched to a gene: 15.

The V and J genes are TRBV7-9 and TRBJ2-7, with 7 bases that match TRBD1. This receptor was obtained from a woman in her 30s in good health. Sequencing was done on a sample of naive CD8+ T cells sorted from blood. The CDR3 DNA reads TGTGCCAGCAGCTCAAACAGGCAGGGGGTACTCGGCGAGCAGTACTTC. Translated, it gives CASSSNRQGVLGEQYF.